This is a list of T cell receptor beta chains from one sample in a study of T cell responses to AZD1222 COVID-19 vaccine. TCRdb keeps only in-frame clones here, not all; method: immunoSEQ multiplex PCR. Here the sample spans around 130,000 clones, around 84% being singletons. Sequencing used peripheral blood, obtained on day 0 of AZD1222 vaccination. The receptors come from an adult in good health. CDR3s include the opening cysteine and the closing phenylalanine or tryptophan. D genes are given only for firm matches. Not every row has a clone size; where given, it reads once, few, many or a size class.

J,size,D,V,DNA,CDR3
TRBJ1-3,-,-,TRBV4-1,TGCGCCAGCAGCCCCGGGGTGGGCCCTGGAAACACCATATATTTT,CASSPGVGPGNTIYF
TRBJ2-5,-,TRBD1,TRBV7-6,TGTGCCAGCAGCTCCCCCGGTGTCAGGGGGCCGCAAGAGACCCAGTACTTC,CASSSPGVRGPQETQYF
TRBJ2-7,-,TRBD2,TRBV30,TGTGCCTGGGGCACTAGCGACTACGAGCAGTACTTC,CAWGTSDYEQYF
TRBJ1-5,few,-,TRBV28,TGTGCCAGCAGTGGGGGGCTTCAGCCCCAGCATTTT,CASSGGLQPQHF
TRBJ1-1,-,-,TRBV29-1,TGCAGCGTTGGTGAAGACGACACTGAAGCTTTCTTT,CSVGEDDTEAFF
TRBJ1-4,-,-,TRBV21-1,TGTGCCAGCAGCATGGGACAACATAATGAAAAACTGTTTTTT,CASSMGQHNEKLFF
TRBJ2-7,once,-,TRBV9,TGTGCCAGCAGCTTGACGGGCCTCTCCTACGAGCAGTACTTC,CASSLTGLSYEQYF
TRBJ2-7,few,-,TRBV11-2,TGTGCCAGCAGCCCTAGCAACAACGGTATCTACGAGCAGTACTTC,CASSPSNNGIYEQYF
TRBJ1-5,-,TRBD1,TRBV6-5,TGTGCCAGCGTAGGGACAGGGGATCAGCCCCAGCATTTT,CASVGTGDQPQHF
TRBJ1-6,-,-,TRBV11-1,TGTGCCAGCAGCTTTCAGGGGTTGAGTTCACCCCTCCACTTT,CASSFQGLSSPLHF
TRBJ1-5,-,-,TRBV6-1,TGTGCCAGCAGTGAAGAGGAGGGGACTAGTCAGCCCCAGCATTTT,CASSEEEGTSQPQHF
TRBJ1-2,-,-,TRBV10-3,TGTGCCATCAGTTCAACCGGGCTAAGGAACTATGGCTACACCTTC,CAISSTGLRNYGYTF
TRBJ2-3,-,TRBD2,TRBV2,TGTGCCACCAGAAAAACTAGCGGGAGTACAGATACGCAGTATTTT,CATRKTSGSTDTQYF
TRBJ1-2,-,TRBD1,TRBV27,TGTGCCAGCAGAACCCGGGACAGGGGTGGCTACACCTTC,CASRTRDRGGYTF
TRBJ1-5,-,-,TRBV19,TGTGCCAGTAACCGCCGGGAGGGGGGCAATCAGCCCCAGCATTTT,CASNRREGGNQPQHF
TRBJ1-6,-,TRBD1,TRBV5-1,TGCGCCAGCAGCCCCGGACAGGGTCGAAATTCACCCCTCCACTTT,CASSPGQGRNSPLHF
TRBJ2-1,-,TRBD2,TRBV27,TGTGCCAGCAGTCCTCTTACTAGCGGGAGGGGCAATGAGCAGTTCTTC,CASSPLTSGRGNEQFF
TRBJ1-1,-,TRBD1,TRBV5-1,TGCGCCAGCGGAAGACAGGGGGCGAACACTGAAGCTTTCTTT,CASGRQGANTEAFF
TRBJ2-2,-,-,TRBV2,TGTGCTGTCTGGGATCGGGGGTCACAGAAGGGGGACACCGGGGAGCTGTTTTTT,CAVWDRGSQKGDTGELFF
TRBJ1-5,once,-,TRBV4-3,TGCGCCAGCAGCCAATACCGGGACACTCAGCCCCAGCATTTT,CASSQYRDTQPQHF